The 31 T cell receptor beta chains listed next were all sequenced from one sample in a study of blood T cell repertoires in COVID-19. Assay: immunoSEQ multiplex PCR; the TCRdb copy retains only in-frame clones and omits some. This table holds about 190,000 clones, under 80% found once. The material sequenced was peripheral blood. The origin of the receptors is a woman in her forties or fifties with acute or convalescent COVID-19.

The J gene is TRBJ2-1, the V gene TRBV4-2; 11 bases match TRBD2. Trimming took 0 bases from V and 4 from J; bases not matched to a gene: 2. Germline-derived CDR1 and CDR2 are LGHNA and YNFKEQ. The CDR3 is 16 residues long. CDR3 nucleotide sequence: TGTGCCAGCAGCCAAGATGGGACTAGCGGATACAATGAGCAGTTCTTC. It codes for CASSQDGTSGYNEQFF.

This clone has just one count. This sequence joins TRBV27 and TRBJ1-6; tentatively, D is TRBD1 (5 bases). CDR3 length: 15 amino acids. In germline, CDR1 is MNHEY, CDR2 SMNVEV (reference sequence). Trimming cost V 0 bases and J 10 bases, with 13 bases left between them. The CDR3 nucleotides are TGTGCCAGCAGTTTATCGCGGGACTCGAGCTCACCCCTCCACTTT. This gives the protein CASSLSRDSSSPLHF.

This clone was observed once. The gene calls are TRBV24-1 and TRBJ2-3, with a weak D call TRBD1 (6 bases). V lost 0 bases and J lost 6, with 9 bases in between. Germline lookup yields CDR1 KGHDR and CDR2 SFDVKD. This CDR3 comprises 14 residues. This CDR3 reads CATSDLSRGDTQYF. CDR3 sequence (DNA): TGTGCCACCAGTGATTTGTCCAGGGGCGATACGCAGTATTTT.

This clone turned up a few times. This chain connects TRBV11-2 to TRBJ1-4; tentatively, D is TRBD1 (5 bases). The V and J ends lost 5 bases and 4 bases respectively, with 11 bases between them. The CDR3 extends over 14 amino acids. Germline CDR1 reads SGHAT; CDR2 reads FQNNGV. For the CDR3, the DNA is TGTGCCAGCAGCAGGGGTTTTGGTAATGAAAAACTGTTTTTT. Its protein is CASSRGFGNEKLFF.

The rearrangement uses TRBV4-1 and TRBJ1-1; 7 bases fit TRBD1. The length of the CDR3 is 15 residues. Germline V lookup: CDR1 MGHRA, CDR2 YSYEKL. The trim removed 2 bases at V and 1 base at J, leaving 4 bases unmatched. DNA of the CDR3: TGCGCCAGCAGCCAACGAGGACAGGAGAACACTGAAGCTTTCTTT. Translation: CASSQRGQENTEAFF.

This clone was counted a single time. This chain uses TRBV14 with TRBJ2-7, with TRBD2 as a possible D gene (6 bases). Trimming shortened V by 4 bases and J by 4 bases, and 8 bases separated the two germline ends. The germline gives CDR1 SGHDN, CDR2 FVKESK. The CDR3 is 12 amino acids. DNA of the CDR3: TGTGCCAGCAGCCCGACTAGTTACGAGCAGTACTTC. It codes for CASSPTSYEQYF. Full variable domain (outside the CDR3, taken from reference TRBV14 and TRBJ2-7): EAGVTQFPSHSVIEKGQTVTLRCDPISGHDNLYWYRRVMGKEIKFLLHFVKESKQDESGMPNNRFLAERTGGTYSTLKVQPAELEDSGVYFCASSPTSYEQYFGPGTRLTVT.

This clone came up a few times. This chain links TRBV11-3 with TRBJ2-1, with a tentative D call TRBD2 (6 bases). The V gene's germline CDR1 is SGHNT and CDR2 YENEEA. The CDR3 totals 12 residues. The germline V and J ends were trimmed by 6 bases and 9 bases, with 12 bases remaining between them. CDR3 sequence (DNA): TGTGCCAGCAGGGGCACTAGCACTGAGCAGTTCTTC. Amino acid sequence: CASRGTSTEQFF.

As concerns this clone: One end of the junction does not line up with germline, which may come from a read error. The CDR3 sequence is CASSPGTSTGELFF. The CDR3 DNA is TGTGCTAGCAGCCCCGGGACTTCCACCGGGGAGCTGTTTTTT. This chain connects TRBV7-7 to TRBJ2-2; D might be TRBD2 (6 bases). The CDR3 totals 14 residues. Germline V lookup: CDR1 SSHAT, CDR2 FNYEAQ (reference sequence). Supplemented by reference TRBV7-7 and TRBJ2-2, the full variable domain reads GAGVSQSPRYKVTKRGQDVTLRCDPISSHATLYWYQQALGQGPEFLTYFNYEAQPDKSGLPSDRFSAERPEGSISTLTIQRTEQRDSAMYRCASSPGTSTGELFFGEGSRLTVL.

This clone has a single count. The chain couples TRBV5-8 to TRBJ1-1, with TRBD1 identical over 7 bases. V lost 3 bases and J lost 2; bases outside the gene matches: 10. In germline, CDR1 is SGHTS, CDR2 YDEGEE. The CDR3 has 16 amino acids. The CDR3 DNA sequence: TGTGCCAGCAGCTATTATAAGGGGGCGCGTAACACTGAAGCTTTCTTT. Protein: CASSYYKGARNTEAFF.

The chain employs TRBV6-2 or TRBV6-3 and TRBJ1-2, with TRBD1 as a possible D gene (6 bases). The CDR3 consists of 14 residues. V was pared by 1 base and J by 4 bases, with 10 bases between. CDR1 is MNHEY and CDR2 is SVGEGT in the germline V gene. CDR3 DNA sequence: TGTGCCAGCAGTTACTTCACAGGGCTCTATGGCTACACCTTC. Protein: CASSYFTGLYGYTF.

The J gene is TRBJ1-1, the V gene TRBV14; 7 bases are shared with TRBD1. V shed 1 base and J 5 bases; nucleotides not matched to a gene: 10. This CDR3 has 16 residues. Germline-derived CDR1 and CDR2 are SGHDN and FVKESK. The CDR3 DNA follows: TGTGCCAGCAGCCAAGGAGGGGGCATTAGGGGTACTGAAGCTTTCTTT. Residues: CASSQGGGIRGTEAFF.

This chain joins TRBV24-1 and TRBJ2-3; 9 nucleotides match TRBD2. This CDR3 is built from 17 residues. The V and J ends lost 4 bases and 5 bases, in that order; junction bases with no gene match: 12. Germline V gives CDR1 KGHDR, CDR2 SFDVKD. CDR3 residues: CATSDPAGGLAIDTQYF. Here the CDR3 DNA reads TGTGCCACCAGTGACCCCGCGGGGGGACTAGCTATAGATACGCAGTATTTT.

The V gene is TRBV19, the J gene TRBJ1-2; the match to TRBD1 covers 9 bases. Germline-derived CDR1 and CDR2 are LNHDA and SQIVND (reference sequence). Losses at the gene ends were 6 bases for V and 6 bases for J; bases not matched to a gene: 8. This CDR3 contains 14 residues. This CDR3 reads CASRHRDRDDGYTF. The CDR3 DNA reads TGTGCCAGTAGACACCGGGACAGGGACGATGGCTACACCTTC.

The genes are TRBV15 and TRBJ2-1; 9 bases match TRBD2. This CDR3 comprises 16 residues. Germline V gene data show CDR1 as LNHNV and CDR2 as YYDKDF (reference sequence). V shed 3 bases and J 8 bases; nucleotides not matched to a gene: 11. For the CDR3, the DNA is TGTGCCACCAGCAGGGATACCGGACTAGCGTCCCATGAGCAGTTCTTC. Protein product: CATSRDTGLASHEQFF.

The V gene is TRBV5-6, the J gene TRBJ1-4, with D perhaps TRBD1 (5 bases). Germline V gene data show CDR1 as SGHDT and CDR2 as YYEEEE. This CDR3 has 17 amino acids. The V end was cut by 0 bases, the J end by 0 bases, with 12 bases between. CDR3 DNA sequence: TGTGCCAGCAGCTTGGTACCGGGGGTAGCAACTAATGAAAAACTGTTTTTT. Protein product: CASSLVPGVATNEKLFF.

The chain employs TRBV6-5 and TRBJ1-2, with 10 bases aligning to TRBD1. Germline V gene lookup returns CDR1 MNHEY and CDR2 SVGAGI. The CDR3 extends over 15 amino acids. V gave up 5 bases and J gave up 6 bases; unmatched junction bases: 9. CDR3 amino acids: CASSPQTGGAHGYTF. The CDR3 region has the DNA TGTGCCAGCAGTCCCCAGACAGGGGGCGCCCATGGCTACACCTTC.

The rearrangement links TRBV24-1 to TRBJ2-3; D may be TRBD1 (6 bases). The CDR3 length is 15 residues. The germline V and J ends were trimmed by 6 bases and 0 bases, with 12 bases remaining between them. Germline lookup yields CDR1 KGHDR and CDR2 SFDVKD. Here the CDR3 reads CATSSTGPSTDTQYF. Here the CDR3 DNA reads TGTGCCACCAGTTCCACAGGGCCTAGCACAGATACGCAGTATTTT.

The chain combines TRBV4-1 with TRBJ1-5; maybe TRBD1 (5 bases). The CDR3 covers 17 residues. Germline CDR1 is MGHRA and CDR2 is YSYEKL. With 0 bases removed from V and 4 bases from J, the gap between germline ends came to 16 bases. CDR3 in amino acids: CASSQEDPRESNQPQHF. The CDR3 nucleotides are TGCGCCAGCAGCCAAGAAGACCCCAGGGAAAGTAATCAGCCCCAGCATTTT.

This clone was seen more than once but under ten times. The chain recombines TRBV6-4 with TRBJ2-1; TRBD2 matches 10 bases. Germline trimming cut 0 bases from V and 6 bases from J; bases unmatched to any gene: 5. CDR1 MRHNA and CDR2 SNTAGT come from the germline V gene. CDR3 length: 16 residues. The CDR3 reads CASSDSSSGRANEQFF. The CDR3, as DNA: TGTGCCAGCAGTGACTCGAGCAGCGGGAGGGCCAATGAGCAGTTCTTC.

The V gene is TRBV20-1, the J gene TRBJ2-7; D is ambiguous. The CDR3 runs to 13 residues. CDR1 DFQATT and CDR2 SNEGSKA come from the germline V gene (reference sequence). The V end lost 3 bases, the J end lost 2 bases, and 11 bases lay between the germline ends. CDR3 protein: CSASIRATYEQYF. The CDR3 DNA follows: TGCAGTGCTAGTATCCGCGCAACCTACGAGCAGTACTTC.

J is TRBJ1-6 and V is TRBV5-5; unclear D gene. Germline CDR1 is SGHKS and CDR2 is YYEKEE (reference sequence). Trimming took 0 bases from V and 4 from J, leaving 11 bases between them. The CDR3 sequence is 16 residues long. DNA of the CDR3: TGTGCCAGCAGCTTGGTGGCAGAATATTATAATTCACCCCTCCACTTT. It encodes CASSLVAEYYNSPLHF.

This clone was seen at least ten times. The CDR3 bases are TGTGCCAGCAGCCAAGTTCGCAGGGGAAACACTGAAGCTTTCTTT. Its translation is CASSQVRRGNTEAFF. This sequence joins TRBV14 and TRBJ1-1; the D gene is possibly TRBD1 (6 bases). The CDR3 contains 15 residues. The V end was cut by 1 base, the J end by 2 bases, with 11 bases between. Per the germline V gene, CDR1 is SGHDN and CDR2 is FVKESK.

The rearrangement joins TRBV6-4 to TRBJ2-1; TRBD1 agrees at 9 bases. The V gene end was trimmed by 6 bases and the J gene end by 7 bases; junction bases not matched to a gene: 19. The CDR3 runs to 18 residues. Germline V lookup: CDR1 MRHNA, CDR2 SNTAGT. The CDR3 sequence: CASSAANRGPPYVNEQFF. The CDR3 nucleotides are TGTGCCAGCAGCGCAGCTAACAGGGGGCCCCCGTACGTTAATGAGCAGTTCTTC.

This chain uses TRBV19 with TRBJ2-5; the D gene is possibly TRBD2 (5 bases). Per the germline V gene, CDR1 is LNHDA and CDR2 is SQIVND (reference sequence). The CDR3 is 15 residues long. Trimming cost V 3 bases and J 6 bases, with 17 bases left between them. The CDR3 DNA sequence: TGTGCCAGTAGTATTCGTGGGAGTATGGGAAAGACCCAGTACTTC. Encoded protein: CASSIRGSMGKTQYF. Full variable domain (outside the CDR3, taken from reference TRBV19 and TRBJ2-5): DGGITQSPKYLFRKEGQNVTLSCEQNLNHDAMYWYRQDPGQGLRLIYYSQIVNDFQKGDIAEGYSVSREKKESFPLTVTSAQKNPTAFYLCASSIRGSMGKTQYFGPGTRLLVL.

The J gene is TRBJ1-1, the V gene TRBV5-8; 7 bases agree with TRBD1. The length of the CDR3 is 15 residues. Germline V gene data show CDR1 as SGHTS and CDR2 as YDEGEE. J gave up 10 bases and V 6 bases, and 18 bases lay outside the gene matches. The chain's CDR3 is CASIERTGNSWGAFF. CDR3 sequence (DNA): TGTGCCAGCATCGAAAGGACAGGAAATTCGTGGGGAGCTTTCTTT.

The chain employs TRBV30 and TRBJ1-2; D is undetermined. This CDR3 has 13 residues. The V gene's germline CDR1 is GTSNPN and CDR2 SVGIG (reference sequence). V was trimmed by 2 bases and J by 6 bases, leaving 13 bases between them. CDR3 in DNA: TGTGCCTGGAGTCAGCCCGGGTCAAATGGCTACACCTTC. Protein: CAWSQPGSNGYTF.

A remark on this clone: Other nucleotide sequences from this sample produce the same CDR3. This chain uses TRBV18 with TRBJ1-5; maybe TRBD1 (5 bases). Trimming took 5 bases from V and 2 from J, leaving 7 bases between them. The CDR3 sequence is 13 residues long. Germline V gene sequence: CDR1 KGHSH, CDR2 LQKENI. In DNA, the CDR3 is TGTGCCAGCTCATCGGGGGGCAATCAGCCCCAGCATTTT. Protein: CASSSGGNQPQHF. Looking up the rest from reference TRBV18 and TRBJ1-5 gives the full variable domain: NAGVMQNPRHLVRRRGQEARLRCSPMKGHSHVYWYRQLPEEGLKFMVYLQKENIIDESGMPKERFSAEFPKEGPSILRIQQVVRGDSAAYFCASSSGGNQPQHFGDGTRLSIL.

This chain links TRBV28 with TRBJ2-7, with 7 bases fitting TRBD2. Germline V lookup: CDR1 MDHEN, CDR2 SYDVKM. V gave up 5 bases and J gave up 4 bases; unmatched junction bases: 11. The CDR3 is 15 amino acids. CDR3 protein: CASSPVGEGLYEQYF. As DNA, the CDR3 is TGTGCCAGCAGTCCTGTGGGGGAGGGCCTATACGAGCAGTACTTC.

This clone has a single count. The V gene is TRBV6-6, the J gene TRBJ1-3, with 8 bases aligning to TRBD1. From germline, CDR1 is MNHNY and CDR2 SVGAGI (reference sequence). The length of the CDR3 is 16 residues. V lost 4 bases to trimming and J lost 3 bases; unmatched junction nucleotides: 8. In nucleotides, the CDR3 is TGTGCCAGCAGTTCTATACAGGGGGAATATGGAAACACCATATATTTT. Amino acids: CASSSIQGEYGNTIYF.

The chain employs TRBV2 and TRBJ2-3; TRBD2 matches 13 bases. V dropped 6 bases and J dropped 2; count of bases not matched to a gene: 8. Germline values: CDR1 SNHLY, CDR2 FYNNEI. This CDR3 region has 17 residues. The CDR3 nucleotides are TGTGCCAGCAGACGGACTAGCGGGAGACAAATCACAGATACGCAGTATTTT. Residues: CASRRTSGRQITDTQYF.

The CDR3 loop reads CASSAGGTRESRGTEAFF. The CDR3 DNA follows: TGTGCCAGCAGTGCGGGCGGGACCCGGGAAAGTCGAGGGACTGAAGCTTTCTTT. The rearrangement uses TRBV25-1 and TRBJ1-1; a weak D match, TRBD1 (5 bases). The germline V and J ends were trimmed by 4 bases and 5 bases, with 26 bases remaining between them. The CDR3 covers 18 residues. Germline CDR1 and CDR2: MGHDK and SYGVNS. The full variable domain, in which reference TRBV25-1 and TRBJ1-1 provide the parts outside the CDR3, is EADIYQTPRYLVIGTGKKITLECSQTMGHDKMYWYQQDPGMELHLIHYSYGVNSTEKGDLSSESTVSRIRTEHFPLTLESARPSHTSQYLCASSAGGTRESRGTEAFFGQGTRLTVV.